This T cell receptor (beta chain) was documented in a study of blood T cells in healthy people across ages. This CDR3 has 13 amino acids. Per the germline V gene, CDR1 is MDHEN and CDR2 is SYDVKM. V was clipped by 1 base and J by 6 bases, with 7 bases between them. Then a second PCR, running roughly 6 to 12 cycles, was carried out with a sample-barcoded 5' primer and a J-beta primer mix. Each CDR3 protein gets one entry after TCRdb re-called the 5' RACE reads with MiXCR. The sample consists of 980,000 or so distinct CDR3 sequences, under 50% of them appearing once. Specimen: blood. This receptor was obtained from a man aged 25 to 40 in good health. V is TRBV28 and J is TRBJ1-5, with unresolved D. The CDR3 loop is CASSLSFSQPQHF. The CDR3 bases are TGTGCCAGCAGTTTATCTTTTAGTCAGCCCCAGCATTTT.